This T cell receptor (beta chain) was profiled in a study of neoadjuvant anti-PD-1 for oral cavity cancer. In germline, CDR1 is SGHRS, CDR2 YFSETQ. The CDR3 consists of 14 residues. Trimming cost V 0 bases and J 7 bases, with 14 bases left between them. The method was immunoSEQ multiplex PCR; TCRdb's version includes in-frame clones alone and lacks a portion of them. The sample yields fewer than 40,000 clones, around nine tenths seen once. This rearrangement joins TRBV5-1 to TRBJ2-7; D uncertain. Sample: PBMCs, taken before nivolumab (anti-PD-1) treatment. The sequence came from a person aged 40 to 85 with oral cavity squamous cell carcinoma. As DNA, the CDR3 is TGCGCCAGCAGCTTGGATGCGACTCCGCGGGAGCAGTACTTC. Residues: CASSLDATPREQYF.